Listed below are T cell receptor beta chains from one sample, sequenced in a study of blood T cell repertoires in COVID-19. TCRdb's table, derived via immunoSEQ multiplex PCR, lists solely in-frame clones and lacks some. The profile shows 90,000 to 120,000 clones, about 89% of them singletons. Sequencing input: peripheral blood. These receptors originate from a woman in her 30s with acute or convalescent COVID-19. Both conserved end residues are part of each CDR3. Fields, in order: D gene, V gene, J gene, clone size, CDR3 DNA, CDR3 protein. The D gene is left open where the match is weak. Size is omitted from some rows. Given values are once, few, many or a class for expanded clones.

TRBD1	TRBV28	TRBJ1-4	once	TGTGCCAGCAGTCTAAGGACAGGGGGCGGTGAAAAACTGTTTTTT	CASSLRTGGGEKLFF
TRBD1	TRBV18	TRBJ1-4	-	TGTGCCAGCTCACCGAGGACAGGGGATGAAAAACTGTTTTTT	CASSPRTGDEKLFF
TRBD1	TRBV4-2	TRBJ1-1	once	TGTGCCAGCAGCCAGAACGACAGGGGGAGTGAAGCTTTCTTT	CASSQNDRGSEAFF
TRBD1	TRBV9	TRBJ1-3	-	TGTGCCAGCAGCGACACAGGGGGCCATGGAAACACCATATATTTT	CASSDTGGHGNTIYF
-	TRBV6-2/TRBV6-3	TRBJ2-4	-	TGTGCCAGCAGTTACTCGATCCGGGAGAATCAGTACTTC	CASSYSIRENQYF
-	TRBV13	TRBJ2-5	-	TGTGCCAGCAGCCCGTCGTGGGCCAATCGGGAGACCCAGTACTTC	CASSPSWANRETQYF
-	TRBV11-2	TRBJ1-3	-	TGTGCCAGCAGCTTGGGACACGGAGGAAACACCATATATTTT	CASSLGHGGNTIYF
-	TRBV18	TRBJ1-2	-	TGTGCCAGCTCACCCCTGAGGGACACAACTTACAACCGCTATGGCTACACCTTC	CASSPLRDTTYNRYGYTF
TRBD1	TRBV19	TRBJ1-2	-	TGTGCCAGCGAGACAGGGGTTAACTATGGCTACACCTTC	CASETGVNYGYTF
-	TRBV9	TRBJ2-5	once	TGTGCCAGCAGCGTAGCGGGATCCCCCCAAGAGACCCAGTACTTC	CASSVAGSPQETQYF
TRBD1	TRBV7-8	TRBJ1-2	-	TGTGCCAGCAGCCATTACAGGGGCACCCTCTCTAACTATGGCTACACCTTC	CASSHYRGTLSNYGYTF
-	TRBV7-2	TRBJ2-7	once	TGTGCCAGCAGCGCCCGACAAGGGAGCTCCTACGAGCAGTACTTC	CASSARQGSSYEQYF
-	TRBV7-3	TRBJ2-7	-	TGTGCCAGCAGCTTAATCCCGGTGCGCGTTTCCGAGCAGTACTTC	CASSLIPVRVSEQYF
TRBD1	TRBV11-2	TRBJ1-1	once	TGTGCCAGCAGCGGGGGACAGGGACCGGGCACTGAAGCTTTCTTT	CASSGGQGPGTEAFF
TRBD2	TRBV5-4	TRBJ2-3	-	TGTGCCAGCAGACCCCCGGGGGGGCTAGGCACAGATACGCAGTATTTT	CASRPPGGLGTDTQYF
-	TRBV18	TRBJ2-1	-	TGTGCCAGCTCACCACAGAGTATCTCCTACAATGAGCAGTTCTTC	CASSPQSISYNEQFF
-	TRBV6-5	TRBJ2-7	-	TGTGCCACCCGGTTTCCAACCGCAAACTACGAGCAGTACTTC	CATRFPTANYEQYF
-	TRBV15	TRBJ2-3	-	TGTGCCACCAGCCGAGGCAGGTCCACAGATACGCAGTATTTT	CATSRGRSTDTQYF
-	TRBV28	TRBJ2-5	-	TGTGCCAGCAGTTTACTTACGGTGGACTCCGTTAAGACCCAGTACTTC	CASSLLTVDSVKTQYF
TRBD1	TRBV6-1	TRBJ1-2	-	TGTGCCAGCAGTGAAGCTTTTGGAGGGGGCGAGGCGGCTGGCTACACCTTC	CASSEAFGGGEAAGYTF
TRBD2	TRBV2	TRBJ2-7	-	TGTGCCAGCAGTGAACCAGCGGGAGGGTCCTACGAGCAGTACTTC	CASSEPAGGSYEQYF
-	TRBV12-3/TRBV12-4	TRBJ1-3	once	TGTGCCAGCAGGAGGAGAGACACCATATATTTT	CASRRRDTIYF
TRBD1	TRBV6-5	TRBJ1-1	-	TGTGCCAGCAGCAACTACAGGGGTGCAGCTTTCTTT	CASSNYRGAAFF
-	TRBV7-6	TRBJ2-5	-	TGTGCCAGCAGCCCTAACTGGCGACTCCAAGAGACCCAGTACTTC	CASSPNWRLQETQYF
TRBD2	TRBV19	TRBJ2-1	-	TGTGCCAGTAGTCATTTCTTGAGCGGGAGCTCTTTTTCAAGCTCCTACAATGAGCAGTTCTTC	CASSHFLSGSSFSSSYNEQFF
-	TRBV5-1	TRBJ2-2	-	TGCGCCAGCAGCTTCTACAGGGAGGGCACCGGGGAGCTGTTTTTT	CASSFYREGTGELFF
-	TRBV6-5	TRBJ1-1	-	TGTGCCAGCAGTTACTCGTCCGACTTCACTGAAGCTTTCTTT	CASSYSSDFTEAFF
TRBD1	TRBV7-6	TRBJ1-3	-	TGTGCCAGCAGTTCCGGGACAGGATACTCCGAGGGACTAAACACCATATATTTT	CASSSGTGYSEGLNTIYF
-	TRBV5-6	TRBJ1-2	-	TGTGCCAGCAGCTCGACGCACAGGGCCCACTGGGGCTACACCTTC	CASSSTHRAHWGYTF
-	TRBV3-1/TRBV3-2	TRBJ2-1	once	TGTGCCAGCAGCCCAAGTACCGGTTCCTACAATGAGCAGTTCTTC	CASSPSTGSYNEQFF
-	TRBV6-2/TRBV6-3	TRBJ1-1	-	TGTGCCAGCAGCTTCCAGTGGAACACTGAAGCTTTCTTT	CASSFQWNTEAFF
-	TRBV2	TRBJ1-5	-	TGTGCCAGCAGTGAAGAGGCAGGTCCCCAGCCCCAGCATTTT	CASSEEAGPQPQHF
-	TRBV19	TRBJ1-2	-	TGTGCCAGTAGTTTGGCAACCGTACCTAACTATGGCTACACCTTC	CASSLATVPNYGYTF
-	TRBV11-3	TRBJ2-3	-	TGTGCCAGCAGCTTAGTCTACACAGATACGCAGTATTTT	CASSLVYTDTQYF
-	TRBV28	TRBJ2-7	-	TGTGCCAGCAGTTTTTTTGGTAGCTCCTACGAGCAGTACTTC	CASSFFGSSYEQYF
-	TRBV7-3	TRBJ2-3	-	TGTGCCAGCAGCTTAGGGCGAGCCTACACAGATACGCAGTATTTT	CASSLGRAYTDTQYF
TRBD2	TRBV29-1	TRBJ2-1	-	TGCAGCGTTGATGGACTAGCGGGAGGCTCCTACAATGAGCAGTTCTTC	CSVDGLAGGSYNEQFF
-	TRBV10-3	TRBJ1-1	-	TGTGCCATCAGCGGAGACAGGTTGAACACTGAAGCTTTCTTT	CAISGDRLNTEAFF
TRBD1	TRBV30	TRBJ1-2	-	TGTGCCTGGAGCAGGGGGGCCAACTATGGCTACACCTTC	CAWSRGANYGYTF
-	TRBV6-2/TRBV6-3	TRBJ2-1	-	TGTGCCAGCAGTCTAGCAGGTGAGCAGTTCTTC	CASSLAGEQFF
TRBD2	TRBV9	TRBJ2-3	-	TGTGCCAGCAGCTATAGCGGGGGGGCGGGCACAGATACGCAGTATTTT	CASSYSGGAGTDTQYF
-	TRBV10-1	TRBJ1-5	-	TGCGCCAGCAGCAATCTCGATACAGGGATCCAGCCCCAGCATTTT	CASSNLDTGIQPQHF
TRBD1	TRBV7-2	TRBJ1-1	-	TGTGCCAGCAGCTTATACAGGGGTGGCGGCACTGAAGCTTTCTTT	CASSLYRGGGTEAFF
TRBD2	TRBV4-3	TRBJ2-7	-	TGCGCCAGCAGCCAAGTTTGGGGTAGCGGGACATCCTACGAGCAGTACTTC	CASSQVWGSGTSYEQYF
TRBD1	TRBV11-2	TRBJ1-1	-	TGTGCCAGCAGCTTAGCCAGGGGGTCTGAAGCTTTCTTT	CASSLARGSEAFF
-	TRBV5-5	TRBJ2-5	-	TGTGCCAGCAGTGAGTTTGTCCAAGAGACCCAGTACTTC	CASSEFVQETQYF
TRBD2	TRBV7-2	TRBJ2-1	-	TGTGCCAGCAGCTTAGTGGGAGGGAGCTCCTACAATGAGCAGTTCTTC	CASSLVGGSSYNEQFF
-	TRBV2	TRBJ2-3	-	TGTGCCAGCAGCGCTACTACAGATACGCAGTATTTT	CASSATTDTQYF
TRBD2	TRBV4-3	TRBJ2-7	-	TGCGCCAGCAGCCAAGACCGACTAGCGGGGACGTACGAGCAGTACTTC	CASSQDRLAGTYEQYF
-	TRBV28	TRBJ2-7	-	TGTGCCAGCAGTCCCAGGAGGTACGAGCAGTACTTC	CASSPRRYEQYF
TRBD1	TRBV7-8	TRBJ2-2	-	TGTGCCAGCAGCTTAGGACAGGGGGTCGTCGGGGAGCTGTTTTTT	CASSLGQGVVGELFF
-	TRBV10-2	TRBJ1-5	-	TGCGCCAGCAGTGAGTCCAAGGGGTTCAATCAGCCCCAGCATTTT	CASSESKGFNQPQHF
-	TRBV7-2	TRBJ2-3	-	TGTGCCAGCAGCTTCCATAGGGGGTCAGATACGCAGTATTTT	CASSFHRGSDTQYF
-	TRBV28	TRBJ2-7	-	TGTGCCAGCAGCCCGGGGGGCACCCACTACGAGCAGTACTTC	CASSPGGTHYEQYF
-	TRBV7-2	TRBJ2-5	-	TGTGCCAGCAGCTTCGGGCTAGCCCAAGAGACCCAGTACTTC	CASSFGLAQETQYF